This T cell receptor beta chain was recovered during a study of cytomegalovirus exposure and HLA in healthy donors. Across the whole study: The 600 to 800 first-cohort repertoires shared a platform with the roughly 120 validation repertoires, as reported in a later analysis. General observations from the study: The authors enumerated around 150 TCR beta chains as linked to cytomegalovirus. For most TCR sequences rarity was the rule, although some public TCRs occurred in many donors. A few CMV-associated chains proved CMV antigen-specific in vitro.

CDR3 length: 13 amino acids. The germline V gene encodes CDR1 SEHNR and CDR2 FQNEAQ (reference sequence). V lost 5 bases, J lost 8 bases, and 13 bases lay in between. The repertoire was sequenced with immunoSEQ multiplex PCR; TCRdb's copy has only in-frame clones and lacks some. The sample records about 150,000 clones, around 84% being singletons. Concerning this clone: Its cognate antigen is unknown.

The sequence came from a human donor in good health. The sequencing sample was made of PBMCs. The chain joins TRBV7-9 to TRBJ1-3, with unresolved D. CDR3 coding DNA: TGTGCCAGCAGCCCCAGCCATCGGGACACCATATATTTT. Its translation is CASSPSHRDTIYF. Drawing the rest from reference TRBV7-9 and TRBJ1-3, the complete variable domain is DTGVSQNPRHKITKRGQNVTFRCDPISEHNRLYWYRQTLGQGPEFLTYFQNEAQLEKSRLLSDRFSAERPKGSFSTLEIQRTEQGDSAMYLCASSPSHRDTIYFGEGSWLTVV.